One sample yielded the 27 T cell receptor beta chains listed below, sequenced in a study of blood T cell repertoires in COVID-19. Method: immunoSEQ multiplex PCR; TCRdb's copy keeps in-frame clones and lacks some. The repertoire has just over 250,000 clones, around 87% of them found once; the top ten carry 2% to 3%. Source material: peripheral blood. The receptor source for this set is a woman in her forties or fifties with acute or convalescent COVID-19.

The V and J genes are TRBV19 and TRBJ2-7; tentatively, D is TRBD2 (5 bases). The CDR3 contains 14 residues. The V gene's germline CDR1 is LNHDA and CDR2 SQIVND (reference sequence). V lost 5 bases to trimming and J lost 0 bases, with 11 bases between them. For the CDR3, the DNA is TGTGCCAGTAGTTCGCGGGCCAGCTCCTACGAGCAGTACTTC. Translation gives CASSSRASSYEQYF.

The rearrangement joins TRBV25-1 to TRBJ2-1; possibly TRBD2 for D (7 bases). This CDR3 is 14 amino acids long. Germline V gives CDR1 MGHDK, CDR2 SYGVNS. V gave up 7 bases and J gave up 4 bases, with 14 bases separating them. CDR3 bases: TGTGCCAGCAATCTGGCGGGGGCGTACAATGAGCAGTTCTTC. This translates into CASNLAGAYNEQFF.

This clone was picked up a small number of times. V usage is TRBV18 and J usage is TRBJ2-3; 11 bases line up with TRBD2. The CDR3 is 16 amino acids. Trimming took 1 base from V and 4 from J; bases not matched to a gene: 4. Germline V gene sequence: CDR1 KGHSH, CDR2 LQKENI. CDR3 in amino acids: CASSPLAGGPADTQYF. The CDR3, as DNA: TGTGCCAGCTCACCACTAGCGGGAGGGCCCGCAGATACGCAGTATTTT.

This clone was seen only once. The chain links TRBV19 to TRBJ2-1; unclear D gene. The CDR3 loop spans 13 amino acids. The V end was cut by 1 base, the J end by 7 bases, with 8 bases between. Germline values: CDR1 LNHDA, CDR2 SQIVND (reference sequence). CDR3 coding DNA: TGTGCCAGTAGTATAGCCAGTCAAAATGAGCAGTTCTTC. Amino acids: CASSIASQNEQFF.

The chain recombines TRBV15 with TRBJ1-5; TRBD1 aligns across 8 bases. Germline CDR1 and CDR2: LNHNV and YYDKDF (reference sequence). V shed 2 bases and J 0 bases; nucleotides not matched to a gene: 9. The CDR3 loop spans 18 amino acids. CDR3 in amino acids: CATSRPQGVGYSNQPQHF. The DNA for the CDR3 is TGTGCCACCAGCAGACCACAGGGGGTGGGGTATAGCAATCAGCCCCAGCATTTT. Based on the CDR3 plus reference TRBV15 and TRBJ1-5, the full variable domain is DAMVIQNPRYQVTQFGKPVTLSCSQTLNHNVMYWYQQKSSQAPKLLFHYYDKDFNNEADTPDNFQSRRPNTSFCFLDIRSPGLGDTAMYLCATSRPQGVGYSNQPQHFGDGTRLSIL.

This chain connects TRBV18 to TRBJ1-1, with D perhaps matching TRBD1 (6 bases). The CDR3 consists of 16 residues. The V and J ends lost 2 bases and 0 bases respectively, with 13 bases between them. Germline V gives CDR1 KGHSH, CDR2 LQKENI. The CDR3 loop reads CASSPRYGTLNTEAFF. Here the CDR3 DNA reads TGTGCCAGCTCACCAAGGTACGGGACACTGAACACTGAAGCTTTCTTT.

The chain combines TRBV30 with TRBJ1-3, with 7 positions matching TRBD1. This CDR3 is built from 15 residues. The V and J ends lost 2 bases and 4 bases, in that order; junction bases with no gene match: 8. In germline, CDR1 is GTSNPN, CDR2 SVGIG (reference sequence). Written as DNA, the CDR3 is TGTGCCTGGAGTCCGTCAGGGGGGATGGGAAACACCATATATTTT. This encodes CAWSPSGGMGNTIYF.

The CDR3 coding sequence is TGTGCCAGCAGCTTAGTCTTTTTGGGACAGGGAAACTATGGCTACACCTTC. Translated: CASSLVFLGQGNYGYTF. V usage is TRBV7-8 and J usage is TRBJ1-2; TRBD1 aligns across 9 bases. The V and J ends lost 1 base and 2 bases, in that order; junction bases with no gene match: 8. The germline V gene has CDR1 SGHVS and CDR2 FQNEAQ. The CDR3 is made up of 17 amino acids.

The chain uses TRBV28 and TRBJ1-2, with D tentatively TRBD1 (5 bases). The CDR3 covers 12 residues. CDR1 and CDR2 (germline): MDHEN, SYDVKM. Trimming took off 5 bases at V and 5 bases at J, with 9 bases between the two ends. The CDR3 here is CASSLGLYGYTF. CDR3 DNA sequence: TGTGCCAGCAGTCTGGGACTGTATGGCTACACCTTC.

The chain links TRBV18 to TRBJ2-5, with TRBD2 as a possible D gene (5 bases). The ends were cut back, 0 bases at V and 5 bases at J, with 13 bases in the middle. This CDR3 comprises 15 residues. From germline, CDR1 is KGHSH and CDR2 LQKENI. The CDR3 reads CASSPPFEGSETQYF. As DNA, the CDR3 is TGTGCCAGCTCACCACCGTTTGAGGGTTCCGAGACCCAGTACTTC.

V gene TRBV19 combines with J gene TRBJ2-2; 11 bases are a match to TRBD1. In germline, CDR1 is LNHDA, CDR2 SQIVND (reference sequence). The V gene end was trimmed by 9 bases and the J gene end by 4 bases; junction bases not matched to a gene: 7. The CDR3 totals 15 residues. CDR3 residues: CASRTGGAGTGELFF. CDR3 nucleotides: TGTGCCAGCCGGACAGGGGGCGCAGGCACCGGGGAGCTGTTTTTT.

The chain has TRBV28 and TRBJ2-7, with 7 bases identical to TRBD2. CDR3 length: 15 residues. Trimming removed 3 bases from V and 2 bases from J; junction bases left unmatched: 7. Germline V gene sequence: CDR1 MDHEN, CDR2 SYDVKM. The CDR3 is CASSFILARAYEQYF. In DNA form, the CDR3 reads TGTGCCAGCAGTTTTATACTAGCGAGGGCCTACGAGCAGTACTTC.

The gene calls are TRBV4-1 and TRBJ2-5; the D is unclear. The V gene lost 0 bases and the J gene lost 3 bases, with 5 bases spanning the gap. CDR3 size: 13 residues. Germline loops: CDR1 MGHRA, CDR2 YSYEKL. The CDR3 protein is CASSQDREETQYF. The CDR3 DNA is TGCGCCAGCAGCCAAGACCGGGAAGAGACCCAGTACTTC.

The genes are TRBV28 and TRBJ1-4, with D uncertain. V lost 5 bases to trimming and J lost 4 bases, with 8 bases between them. The CDR3 consists of 13 residues. Looked up from germline, CDR1 is MDHEN and CDR2 is SYDVKM. The CDR3 region has the DNA TGTGCCAGCAGTCCATCAAATAATGAAAAACTGTTTTTT. Translating it yields CASSPSNNEKLFF.

In this sample, this clone turned up once. The chain combines TRBV5-6 with TRBJ2-7; 7 nucleotides align to TRBD2. The CDR3 contains 16 residues. With V trimmed by 2 bases and J by 4 bases, 12 bases remained unmatched. Looked up from germline, CDR1 is SGHDT and CDR2 is YYEEEE. This chain's CDR3 is CASSFLLRGRLYEQYF. The CDR3 nucleotides read TGTGCCAGCAGCTTCCTGTTGCGCGGGAGATTATACGAGCAGTACTTC.

This chain joins TRBV7-9 and TRBJ2-7; 11 positions match TRBD1. The CDR3 runs 18 residues. Germline V gene lookup returns CDR1 SEHNR and CDR2 FQNEAQ (reference sequence). With 0 bases clipped from V and 4 bases from J, the junction kept 11 bases outside the gene matches. The CDR3 DNA reads TGTGCCAGCAGCTTAGCACGACTTCAGGGACAGGGGGGGTACGAGCAGTACTTC. The encoded protein is CASSLARLQGQGGYEQYF.

The CDR3, as DNA: TGTGCCAGCAGCTTAAGACAGGGCCACACTGAAGCTTTCTTT. Amino acid sequence: CASSLRQGHTEAFF. The chain joins TRBV11-1 to TRBJ1-1, with 7 bases identical to TRBD1. CDR3 length equals 14 residues. Germline CDR1 and CDR2: SGHAT and FQDESV (reference sequence). Trimming cost V 2 bases and J 3 bases; bases outside gene matches: 3.

The chain is built from TRBV10-3 and TRBJ1-6; the D gene is possibly TRBD1 (6 bases). Germline V gene sequence: CDR1 ENHRY, CDR2 SYGVKD. Trimming took off 0 bases at V and 10 bases at J, with 13 bases between the two ends. The CDR3 has 15 amino acids. The CDR3 sequence: CAISESMIQGSPLHF. In DNA, the CDR3 is TGTGCCATCAGTGAGTCGATGATCCAGGGGTCACCCCTCCACTTT.

The rearrangement uses TRBV28 and TRBJ2-2; 7 bases line up with TRBD1. V lost 5 bases, J lost 2 bases, and 2 bases stayed unmatched. Germline V gene data show CDR1 as MDHEN and CDR2 as SYDVKM. The CDR3 has 14 amino acids. CDR3 nucleotide sequence: TGTGCCAGCAGTGTAGGGGGCAACACCGGGGAGCTGTTTTTT. Protein sequence: CASSVGGNTGELFF.

The CDR3 protein is CASSQGQWGQPQHF. CDR3 coding DNA: TGCGCCAGCAGCCAAGGACAGTGGGGACAGCCCCAGCATTTT. The chain recombines TRBV4-1 with TRBJ1-5; possibly TRBD1 for D (5 bases). Looked up from germline, CDR1 is MGHRA and CDR2 is YSYEKL. This CDR3 region has 14 residues. Trimming left V 1 base short and J 7 bases short, with 11 bases between.

The rearrangement uses TRBV6-4 and TRBJ1-2, with a weak D call TRBD1 (5 bases). Germline assignment: CDR1 MRHNA and CDR2 SNTAGT. Deletions cut 2 bases from V and 4 bases from J, with 20 bases between. The CDR3 contains 17 residues. As DNA, the CDR3 is TGTGCCAGCAGTGACGTGTTTGGGATCCAGGGAGGCTATGGCTACACCTTC. It specifies CASSDVFGIQGGYGYTF.

V and J are TRBV24-1 and TRBJ1-5; no clear D gene. The germline V gene has CDR1 KGHDR and CDR2 SFDVKD. The V end lost 0 bases, the J end lost 4 bases, and 6 bases lay between the germline ends. The CDR3 loop spans 14 amino acids. DNA of the CDR3: TGTGCCACCAGTGATTTGACGGGGAATCAGCCCCAGCATTTT. This encodes CATSDLTGNQPQHF.

On this clone itself: One junction end does not reproduce the germline sequence, and a read error may be involved. This sequence joins TRBV6-2 or TRBV6-3 and TRBJ2-7, with D possibly being TRBD2 (6 bases). This CDR3 has 13 residues. Per germline, CDR1 MNHEY and CDR2 SVGEGT. This chain's CDR3 is CASSYSRLGPWPF. CDR3 nucleotides: TGTGCCAGCAGTTACTCACGACTAGGGCCGTGGCCTTTC.

J is TRBJ2-1 and V is TRBV18; TRBD2 agrees at 15 bases. Germline V CDR1 and CDR2: KGHSH, LQKENI. This CDR3 has 16 residues. Trimming took 6 bases from V and 7 from J; bases not matched to a gene: 7. CDR3 in amino acids: CASSRTSGRAGNEQFF. Written as DNA, the CDR3 is TGTGCCAGCTCCCGGACTAGCGGGAGGGCGGGGAATGAGCAGTTCTTC.

V and J are TRBV23-1 and TRBJ2-7; perhaps TRBD2 as D (6 bases). TRBV23-1 is filed as an ORF, its function uncertain. CDR3 length: 16 residues. Trimming cost V 4 bases and J 2 bases, with 18 bases left between them. CDR3 nucleotide sequence: TGCGCCAGCAGTCCCCCGTGGAGGGTAGGGCCCTACGAGCAGTACTTC. Translation: CASSPPWRVGPYEQYF.

The CDR3 DNA follows: TGTGCCAGCAGCAACCCCTTAGTGCTCGATGGGAACACTGAAGCTTTCTTT. It encodes CASSNPLVLDGNTEAFF. V is TRBV21-1 and J is TRBJ1-1. TRBV21-1 is assigned pseudogene status. The CDR3 is 17 residues long.

The rearrangement joins TRBV5-4 to TRBJ2-3, with D possibly TRBD2 on 5 matching bases. This CDR3 has 13 residues. The ends were cut back, 2 bases at V and 2 bases at J, with 6 bases in the middle. Germline values: CDR1 SGHNT, CDR2 YYREEE (reference sequence). CDR3 sequence: CASSFRDTDTQYF. DNA of the CDR3: TGTGCCAGCAGCTTCCGGGACACAGATACGCAGTATTTT.